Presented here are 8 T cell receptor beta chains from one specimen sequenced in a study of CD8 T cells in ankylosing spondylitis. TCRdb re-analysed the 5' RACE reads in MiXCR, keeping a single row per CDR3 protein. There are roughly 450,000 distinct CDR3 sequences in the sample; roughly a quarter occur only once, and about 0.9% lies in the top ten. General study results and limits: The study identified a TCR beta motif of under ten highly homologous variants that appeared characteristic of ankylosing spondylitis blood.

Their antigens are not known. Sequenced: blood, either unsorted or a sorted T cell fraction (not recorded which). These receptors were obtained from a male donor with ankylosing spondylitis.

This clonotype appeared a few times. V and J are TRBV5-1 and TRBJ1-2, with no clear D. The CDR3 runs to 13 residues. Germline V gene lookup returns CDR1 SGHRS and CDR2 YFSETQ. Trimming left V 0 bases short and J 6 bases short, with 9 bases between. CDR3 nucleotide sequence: TGCGCCAGCAGCTTGGGGCCGCGGGATGGCTACACCTTC. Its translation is CASSLGPRDGYTF.

CDR3 bases: TGTGCCAGCAGCCTACAGGGTCACGACAATGAGCAGTTCTTC. Translating it yields CASSLQGHDNEQFF. The V call is TRBV7-2, the J call TRBJ2-1; possibly TRBD1 for D (6 bases). Trimming removed 5 bases from V and 5 bases from J, with 13 bases in between. This CDR3 has 14 residues. Germline V gene sequence: CDR1 SGHTA, CDR2 FQGNSA.

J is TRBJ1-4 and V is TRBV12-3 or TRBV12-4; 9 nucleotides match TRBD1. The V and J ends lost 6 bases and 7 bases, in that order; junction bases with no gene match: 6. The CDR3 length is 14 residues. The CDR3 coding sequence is TGTGCCAGCAGCCGCACGACAGGGGGTGAAAAACTGTTTTTT. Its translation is CASSRTTGGEKLFF.

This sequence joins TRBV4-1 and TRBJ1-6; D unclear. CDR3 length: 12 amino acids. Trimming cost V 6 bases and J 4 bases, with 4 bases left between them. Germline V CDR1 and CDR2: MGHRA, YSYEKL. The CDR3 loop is CASRQYNSPLHF. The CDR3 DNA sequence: TGCGCCAGCAGGCAATATAATTCACCCCTCCACTTT.

CDR3 amino acids: CATSDSRGNSYEQYF. In DNA form, the CDR3 reads TGTGCCACCAGTGATTCCAGGGGGAACTCCTACGAGCAGTACTTC. The chain links TRBV24-1 to TRBJ2-7, with 7 nucleotides matching TRBD1. This CDR3 spans 15 amino acids. CDR1 and CDR2 (germline): KGHDR, SFDVKD. V shed 2 bases and J 0 bases; nucleotides not matched to a gene: 3.

CDR3 coding DNA: TGTGCCAGCAACCAAAGCGGGAGGTCCTCCTACGAGCAGTACTTC. Amino acids: CASNQSGRSSYEQYF. The chain couples TRBV6-5 to TRBJ2-7; 9 bases map to TRBD2. V lost 7 bases, J lost 0 bases, and 7 bases stayed unmatched. The germline V gene encodes CDR1 MNHEY and CDR2 SVGAGI. The CDR3 has 15 residues.

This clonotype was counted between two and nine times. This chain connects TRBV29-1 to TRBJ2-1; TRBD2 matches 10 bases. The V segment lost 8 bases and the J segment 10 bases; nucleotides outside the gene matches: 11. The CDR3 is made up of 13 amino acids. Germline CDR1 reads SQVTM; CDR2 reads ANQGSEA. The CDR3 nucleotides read TGCAGCCTACGACCGGGACTAGCGTCGGAGCAGTTCTTC. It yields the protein CSLRPGLASEQFF.

CDR3 residues: CASSLRLAGSGTQYF. The CDR3 region has the DNA TGTGCCAGCAGCCTCAGACTAGCGGGATCGGGGACCCAGTACTTC. V is TRBV14 and J is TRBJ2-5, with 11 nucleotides matching TRBD2. Germline loops: CDR1 SGHDN, CDR2 FVKESK. This CDR3 is built from 15 residues. The ends lost 4 bases at V and 7 bases at J; junction bases unmatched: 8.